This T cell receptor (beta chain) was profiled in a study of blood T cell repertoires in COVID-19 (dated by TCRdb to about 2020). For context, the study as a whole: The collaborator samples originated in the United States, Italy and Spain and spanned the acute and convalescent phases of COVID-19. The material from the prospective study consisted of cDNA or gDNA derived from T cells, B-cell-depleted T cells, or PBMCs. Deeply sampled blood TCRbeta repertoires from subjects exposed to, actively infected with, or recovered from COVID-19 were included in the dataset. A freely available public database, intended as a resource for researchers studying the immune response to SARS-CoV-2, is where the repertoires were released. Samples were obtained from the ongoing ImmuneRACE study (first 160 participants) and from roughly 1,300 subjects provided by 6 global collaborators. A de-identified subject ID, COVID-19 status, age in years and sex were almost always included in the sample metadata. Where available, HLA class I and class II types were obtained from metadata supplied by the sample provider rather than from assay-based typing. The research as a whole found: How much clinical and demographic metadata was included differed by source and by participant, and the metadata was provided uncurated.

TCRbeta CDR3 regions were amplified from genomic DNA by means of the immunoSEQ Assay, a bias-controlled multiplex PCR. The source study handled its data this way. The number of nucleated cells in each sample was estimated from the amplification of reference gene primers within the assay. To quantify the absolute abundance of each unique TCRbeta CDR3 rearrangement, sequence reads were collapsed and filtered. For each sample, productive Simpson clonality was calculated as the square root of Simpson's diversity index across productive rearrangements. In TCRdb, the immuneACCESS table is reduced to in-frame sequences with V and J assigned. These tables do not hold every clone; where another copy was compared, an unresolved V gene accounts for under half, and the others remain unexplained. V and J calls and clone size are as listed in that table; D and trimming were resolved from the DNA. The sample table holds fewer than 150,000 clones, of which 70% to 90% were seen once. The ten largest clones represent under 9% of the sample.

Points on this clone: Its binding antigen is unknown. No per-base quality is available; no much larger clone lies one base away.

A second Seattle source provided samples from volunteer blood donors who had recovered from COVID-19. Whole blood was collected in K2EDTA tubes by collaborating institutions according to the institutions' own protocols. For TCRbeta analysis, collaborator samples were shipped as frozen whole blood, as isolated PBMCs, or as DNA extracted from either sample type. Between the V and J ends, shortened by 2 bases and 4 bases respectively, the junction contains 8 bases. Its CDR3 holds 13 amino acids, cysteine through phenylalanine. Only the CDR3 portion is preserved as DNA: 39 bases, with reading frame beginning at the first base. The germline V gene specifies MNHEY as CDR1 and SVGAGI as CDR2.

The sequence joins TRBV6-5 to TRBJ1-2; the D segment could be TRBD1, given 5 matching bases. Sequenced sample: peripheral blood. This sequence originates from a woman aged 70 to 79 who had recovered from COVID-19. The CDR3 reads CASSYAGGYGYTF. DNA sequence: TGTGCCAGCAGTTACGCGGGGGGCTATGGCTACACCTTC.